This T cell receptor beta chain emerged from a study of blood T cell repertoires in COVID-19. At the level of the study: Donors in the United States, Italy and Spain gave samples during acute or convalescent COVID-19. PBMCs, B-cell-depleted T cells, or T cells provided the cDNA or gDNA that made up the material.

V shed 3 bases and J shed 2 bases, with 8 bases lying between them. The V gene's germline CDR1 is MDHEN and CDR2 SYDVKM. The CDR3 is made up of 14 amino acids. The method was immunoSEQ multiplex PCR; TCRdb's version includes in-frame clones alone and lacks a portion of them. The sample gives more than 300,000 clones, 65% to 90% of which show up once; over 9.5% is in the top ten. The sequencing sample was made of PBMCs or T cells enriched from blood (not recorded which). This chain uses TRBV28 with TRBJ2-1; maybe TRBD1 (5 bases). The clonotype originates from a woman under 30 who had recovered from COVID-19. CDR3 coding DNA: TGTGCCAGCAGTTTCGCAGGGACCTACAATGAGCAGTTCTTC. Its translation is CASSFAGTYNEQFF.